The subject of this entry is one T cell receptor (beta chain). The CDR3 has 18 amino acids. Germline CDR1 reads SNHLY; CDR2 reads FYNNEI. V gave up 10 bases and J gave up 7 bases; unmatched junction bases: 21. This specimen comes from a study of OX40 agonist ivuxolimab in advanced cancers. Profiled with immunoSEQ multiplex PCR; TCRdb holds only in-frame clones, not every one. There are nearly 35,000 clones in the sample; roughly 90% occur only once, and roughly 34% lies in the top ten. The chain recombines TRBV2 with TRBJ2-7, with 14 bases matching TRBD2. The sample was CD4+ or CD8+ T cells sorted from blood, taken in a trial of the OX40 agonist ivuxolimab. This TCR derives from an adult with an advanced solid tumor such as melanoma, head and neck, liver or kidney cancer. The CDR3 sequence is CATTRGQNPGLAGAEQYF. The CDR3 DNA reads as TGTGCCACTACGAGGGGACAAAACCCGGGACTAGCGGGAGCGGAGCAGTACTTC.